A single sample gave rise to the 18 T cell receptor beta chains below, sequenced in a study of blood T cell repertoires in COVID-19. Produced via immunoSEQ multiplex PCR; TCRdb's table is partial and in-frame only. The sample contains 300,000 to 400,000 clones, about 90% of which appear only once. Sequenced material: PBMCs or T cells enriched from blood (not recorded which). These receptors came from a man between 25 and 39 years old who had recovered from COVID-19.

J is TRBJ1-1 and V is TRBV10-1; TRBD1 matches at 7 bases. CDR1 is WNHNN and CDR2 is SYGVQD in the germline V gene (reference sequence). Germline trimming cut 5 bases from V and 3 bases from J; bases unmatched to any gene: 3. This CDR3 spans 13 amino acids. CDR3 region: CASSRGRDTEAFF. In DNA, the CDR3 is TGCGCCAGCAGTAGGGGGCGTGACACTGAAGCTTTCTTT.

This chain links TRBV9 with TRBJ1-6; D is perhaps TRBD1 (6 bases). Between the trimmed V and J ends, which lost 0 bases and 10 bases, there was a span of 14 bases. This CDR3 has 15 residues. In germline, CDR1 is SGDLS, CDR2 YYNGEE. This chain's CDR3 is CASSVGGRGSSPLHF. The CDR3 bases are TGTGCCAGCAGCGTAGGGGGCAGGGGAAGCTCACCCCTCCACTTT.

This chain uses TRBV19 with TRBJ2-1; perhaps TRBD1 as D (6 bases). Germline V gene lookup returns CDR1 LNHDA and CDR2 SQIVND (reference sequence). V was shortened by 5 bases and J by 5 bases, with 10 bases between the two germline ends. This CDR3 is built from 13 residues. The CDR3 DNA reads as TGTGCCAGTAGTTACAGGGAACACAATGAGCAGTTCTTC. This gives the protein CASSYREHNEQFF.

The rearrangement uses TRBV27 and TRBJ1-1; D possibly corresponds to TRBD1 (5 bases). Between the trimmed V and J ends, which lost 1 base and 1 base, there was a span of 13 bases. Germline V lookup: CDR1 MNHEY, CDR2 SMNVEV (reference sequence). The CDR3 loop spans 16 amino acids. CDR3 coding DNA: TGTGCCAGCAGTTTATTCCCCAGGGAAGGGAACACTGAAGCTTTCTTT. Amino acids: CASSLFPREGNTEAFF.

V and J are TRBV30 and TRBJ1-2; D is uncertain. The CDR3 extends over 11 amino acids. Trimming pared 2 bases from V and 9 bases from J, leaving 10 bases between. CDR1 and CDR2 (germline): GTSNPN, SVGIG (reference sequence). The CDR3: CAWSNGWSYTF. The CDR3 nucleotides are TGTGCCTGGAGTAACGGGTGGAGCTACACCTTC.

CDR3 nucleotide sequence: TGTGCCAGCAGCCGGCAGGGATTCTTCTATGGCTACACCTTC. Translation gives CASSRQGFFYGYTF. The chain is built from TRBV14 and TRBJ1-2; perhaps TRBD1 as D (5 bases). The CDR3 is made up of 14 amino acids. Between the trimmed V and J ends, which lost 4 bases and 4 bases, there was a span of 13 bases. Per the germline V gene, CDR1 is SGHDN and CDR2 is FVKESK.

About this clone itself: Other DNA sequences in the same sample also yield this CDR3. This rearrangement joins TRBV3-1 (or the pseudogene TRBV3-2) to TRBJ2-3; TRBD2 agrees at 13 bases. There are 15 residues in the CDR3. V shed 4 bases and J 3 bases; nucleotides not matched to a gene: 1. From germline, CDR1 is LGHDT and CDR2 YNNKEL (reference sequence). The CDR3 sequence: CASSPTSGGTDTQYF. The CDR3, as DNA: TGTGCCAGCAGCCCGACTAGCGGGGGGACAGATACGCAGTATTTT.

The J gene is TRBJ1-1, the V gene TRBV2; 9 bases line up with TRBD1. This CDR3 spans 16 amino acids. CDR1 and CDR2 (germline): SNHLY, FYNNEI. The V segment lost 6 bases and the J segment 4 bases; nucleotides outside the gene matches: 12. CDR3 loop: CASRAGTGSVSTEAFF. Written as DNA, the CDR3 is TGTGCCAGCAGGGCCGGGACAGGGTCAGTTAGCACTGAAGCTTTCTTT.

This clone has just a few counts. The CDR3 loop reads CASSRGQANQPQHF. CDR3 sequence (DNA): TGTGCCAGCAGCCGGGGACAAGCCAATCAGCCCCAGCATTTT. The chain recombines TRBV6-2 or TRBV6-3 with TRBJ1-5, with D perhaps matching TRBD1 (6 bases). V was clipped by 6 bases and J by 3 bases, with 12 bases between them. The CDR3 spans 14 residues. Germline-derived CDR1 and CDR2 are MNHEY and SVGEGT.

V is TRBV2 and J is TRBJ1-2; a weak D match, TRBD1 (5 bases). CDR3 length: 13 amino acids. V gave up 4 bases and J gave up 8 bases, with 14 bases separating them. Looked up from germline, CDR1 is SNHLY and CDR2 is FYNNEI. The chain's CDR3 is CASSGDMDNGYTF. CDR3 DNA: TGTGCCAGCAGTGGAGACATGGACAACGGCTACACCTTC.

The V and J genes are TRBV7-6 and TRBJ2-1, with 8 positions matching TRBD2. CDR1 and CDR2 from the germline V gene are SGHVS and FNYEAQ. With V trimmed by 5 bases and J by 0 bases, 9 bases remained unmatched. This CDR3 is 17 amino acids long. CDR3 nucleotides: TGTGCCAGCAGCACGGGGGGGGTTTCGAGCTCCTACAATGAGCAGTTCTTC. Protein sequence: CASSTGGVSSSYNEQFF.

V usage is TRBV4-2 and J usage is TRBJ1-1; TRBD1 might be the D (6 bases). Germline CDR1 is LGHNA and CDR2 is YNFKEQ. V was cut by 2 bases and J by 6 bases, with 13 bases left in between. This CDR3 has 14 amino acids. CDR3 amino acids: CASSQSPRGPEAFF. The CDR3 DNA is TGTGCCAGCAGCCAATCGCCCAGGGGACCTGAAGCTTTCTTT.

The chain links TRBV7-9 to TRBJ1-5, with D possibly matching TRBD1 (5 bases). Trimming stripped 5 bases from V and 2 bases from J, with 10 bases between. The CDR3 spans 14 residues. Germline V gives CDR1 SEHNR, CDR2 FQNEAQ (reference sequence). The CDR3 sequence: CASSGGNGNQPQHF. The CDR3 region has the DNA TGTGCCAGCAGCGGGGGGAACGGCAATCAGCCCCAGCATTTT.

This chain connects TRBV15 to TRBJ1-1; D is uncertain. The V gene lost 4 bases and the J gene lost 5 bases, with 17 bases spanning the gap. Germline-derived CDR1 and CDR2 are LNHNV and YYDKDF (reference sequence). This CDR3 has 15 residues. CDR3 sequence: CATSTQTRAGTEAFF. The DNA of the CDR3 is TGTGCCACCAGCACACAAACGCGGGCGGGTACTGAAGCTTTCTTT.

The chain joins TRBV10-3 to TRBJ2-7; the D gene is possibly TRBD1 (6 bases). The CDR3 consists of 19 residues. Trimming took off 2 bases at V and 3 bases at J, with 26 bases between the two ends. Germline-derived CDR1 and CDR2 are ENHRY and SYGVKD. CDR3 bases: TGTGCCATCAGTGAGATTTGGCAGCACCGGGACACCCAGGGCTACGAGCAGTACTTC. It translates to CAISEIWQHRDTQGYEQYF.

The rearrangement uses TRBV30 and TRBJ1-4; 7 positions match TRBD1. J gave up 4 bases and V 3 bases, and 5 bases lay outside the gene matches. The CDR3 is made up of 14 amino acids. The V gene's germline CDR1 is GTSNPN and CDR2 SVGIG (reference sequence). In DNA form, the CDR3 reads TGTGCCTGGAGCTCCACAGGGGTTAATGAAAAACTGTTTTTT. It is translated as CAWSSTGVNEKLFF.

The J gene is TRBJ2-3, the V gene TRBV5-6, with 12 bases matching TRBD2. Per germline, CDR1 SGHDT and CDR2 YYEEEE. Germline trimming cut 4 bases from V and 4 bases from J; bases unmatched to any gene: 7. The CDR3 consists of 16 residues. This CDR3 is CASSTPGLAGPDTQYF. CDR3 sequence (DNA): TGTGCCAGCAGCACACCGGGACTAGCGGGCCCAGATACGCAGTATTTT.

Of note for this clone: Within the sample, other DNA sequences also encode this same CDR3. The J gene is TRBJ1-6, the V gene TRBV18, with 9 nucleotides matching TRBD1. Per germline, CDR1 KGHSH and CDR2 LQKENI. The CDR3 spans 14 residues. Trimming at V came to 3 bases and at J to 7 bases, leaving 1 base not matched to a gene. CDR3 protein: CASSPGQGNSPLHF. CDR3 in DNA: TGTGCCAGCTCACCGGGACAGGGCAATTCACCCCTCCACTTT.